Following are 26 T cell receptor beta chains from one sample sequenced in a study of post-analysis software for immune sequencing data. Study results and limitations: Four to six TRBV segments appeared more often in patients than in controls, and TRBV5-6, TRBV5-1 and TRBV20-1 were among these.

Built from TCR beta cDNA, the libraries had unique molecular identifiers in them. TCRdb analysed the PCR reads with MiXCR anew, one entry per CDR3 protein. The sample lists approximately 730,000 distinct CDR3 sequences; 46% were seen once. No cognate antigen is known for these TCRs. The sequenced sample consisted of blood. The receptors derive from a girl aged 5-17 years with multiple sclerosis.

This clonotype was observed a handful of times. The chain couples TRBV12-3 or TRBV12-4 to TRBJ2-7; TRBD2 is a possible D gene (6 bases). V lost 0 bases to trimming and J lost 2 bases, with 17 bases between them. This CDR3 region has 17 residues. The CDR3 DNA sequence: TGTGCCAGCAGTTTAGCGCTTGGTCTAGCGAGCACCTACGAGCAGTACTTC. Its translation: CASSLALGLASTYEQYF.

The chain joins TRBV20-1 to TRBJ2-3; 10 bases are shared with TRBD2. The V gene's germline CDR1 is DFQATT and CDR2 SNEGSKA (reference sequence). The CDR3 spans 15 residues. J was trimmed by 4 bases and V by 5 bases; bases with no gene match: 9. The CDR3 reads CSAPKSGRAPDTQYF. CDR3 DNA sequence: TGCAGTGCTCCTAAAAGCGGGAGGGCCCCAGATACGCAGTATTTT.

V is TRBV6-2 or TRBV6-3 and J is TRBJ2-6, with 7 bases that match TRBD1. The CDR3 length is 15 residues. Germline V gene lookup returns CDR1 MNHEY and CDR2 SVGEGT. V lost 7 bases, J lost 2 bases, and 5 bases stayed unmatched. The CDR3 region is CASISGGAGANVLTF. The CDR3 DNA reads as TGTGCCAGCATCTCAGGGGGAGCTGGGGCCAACGTCCTGACTTTC.

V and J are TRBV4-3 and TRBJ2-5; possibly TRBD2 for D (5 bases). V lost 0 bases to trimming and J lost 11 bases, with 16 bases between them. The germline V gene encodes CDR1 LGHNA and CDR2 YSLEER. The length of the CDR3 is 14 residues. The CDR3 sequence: CASSQEPSGNEQYF. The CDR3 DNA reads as TGCGCCAGCAGCCAAGAGCCCAGCGGCAATGAGCAGTACTTC.

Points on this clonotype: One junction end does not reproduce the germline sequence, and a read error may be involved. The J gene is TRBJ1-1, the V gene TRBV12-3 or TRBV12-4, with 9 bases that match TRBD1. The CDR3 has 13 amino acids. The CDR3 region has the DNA TGTGCCAGCAATTTAAGGGACAGGGACGAAGCTTTCTTT. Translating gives CASNLRDRDEAFF.

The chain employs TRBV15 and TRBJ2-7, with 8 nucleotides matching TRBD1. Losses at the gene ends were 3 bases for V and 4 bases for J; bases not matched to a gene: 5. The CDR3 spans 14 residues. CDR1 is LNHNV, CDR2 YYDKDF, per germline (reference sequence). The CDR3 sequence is CATSSRTGQYEQYF. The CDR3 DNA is TGTGCCACCAGCAGTCGGACAGGGCAATACGAGCAGTACTTC.

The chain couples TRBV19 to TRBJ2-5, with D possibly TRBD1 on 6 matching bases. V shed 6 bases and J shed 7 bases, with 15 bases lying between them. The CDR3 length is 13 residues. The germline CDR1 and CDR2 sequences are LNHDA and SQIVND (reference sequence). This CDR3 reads CASRAGQRGTQYF. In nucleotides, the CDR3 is TGTGCCAGTAGAGCCGGACAGAGGGGGACCCAGTACTTC.

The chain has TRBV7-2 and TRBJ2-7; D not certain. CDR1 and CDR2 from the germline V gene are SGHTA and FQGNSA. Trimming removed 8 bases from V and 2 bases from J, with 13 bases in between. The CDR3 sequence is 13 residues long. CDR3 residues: CASRPTTTYEQYF. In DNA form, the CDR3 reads TGTGCCAGCCGCCCCACTACCACCTACGAGCAGTACTTC.

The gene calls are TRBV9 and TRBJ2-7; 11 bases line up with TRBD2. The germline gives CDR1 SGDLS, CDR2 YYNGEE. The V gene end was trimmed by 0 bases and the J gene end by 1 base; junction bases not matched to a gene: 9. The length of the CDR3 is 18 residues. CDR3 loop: CASSVEASGLAESYEQYF. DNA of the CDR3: TGTGCCAGCAGCGTAGAGGCCTCGGGACTAGCGGAATCCTACGAGCAGTACTTC.

In DNA, the CDR3 is TGTGCCAGCAGCTTAGAGGGATACGAAGAGACCCAGTACTTC. As protein: CASSLEGYEETQYF. The chain uses TRBV7-9 and TRBJ2-5; D is unclear. V was shortened by 1 base and J by 3 bases, with 9 bases between the two germline ends. Germline V CDR1 and CDR2: SEHNR, FQNEAQ (reference sequence). The length of the CDR3 is 14 residues.

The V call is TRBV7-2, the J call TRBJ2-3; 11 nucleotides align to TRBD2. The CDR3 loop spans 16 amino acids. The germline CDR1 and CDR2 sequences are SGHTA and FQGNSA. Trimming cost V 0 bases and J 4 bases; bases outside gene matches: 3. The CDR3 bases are TGTGCCAGCAGCTTAGCCGGACTAGCGGGTCCAGATACGCAGTATTTT. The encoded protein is CASSLAGLAGPDTQYF. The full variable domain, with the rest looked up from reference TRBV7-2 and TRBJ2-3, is GAGVSQSPSNKVTEKGKDVELRCDPISGHTALYWYRQSLGQGLEFLIYFQGNSAPDKSGLPSDRFSAERTGGSVSTLTIQRTQQEDSAVYLCASSLAGLAGPDTQYFGPGTRLTVL.

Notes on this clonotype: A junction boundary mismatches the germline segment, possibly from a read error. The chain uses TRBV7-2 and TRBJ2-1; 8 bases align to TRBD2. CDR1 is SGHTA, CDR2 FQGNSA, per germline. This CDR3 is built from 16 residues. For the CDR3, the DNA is TGTGCCAGCAGCCCGAGCCTAGCGGGTACCTACAATGGGCAGTTCTTC. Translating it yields CASSPSLAGTYNGQFF. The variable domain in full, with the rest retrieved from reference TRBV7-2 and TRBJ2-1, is GAGVSQSPSNKVTEKGKDVELRCDPISGHTALYWYRQSLGQGLEFLIYFQGNSAPDKSGLPSDRFSAERTGGSVSTLTIQRTQQEDSAVYLCASSPSLAGTYNGQFFGPGTRLTVL.

CDR3 sequence: CASGPLESGTRGETQYF. The CDR3 nucleotides are TGTGCCAGCGGACCCTTGGAATCAGGGACACGAGGAGAGACCCAGTACTTC. The chain recombines TRBV9 with TRBJ2-5, with D possibly TRBD1 on 6 matching bases. Per the germline V gene, CDR1 is SGDLS and CDR2 is YYNGEE. Trimming took 7 bases from V and 4 from J, leaving 26 bases between them. The CDR3 is 17 residues long.

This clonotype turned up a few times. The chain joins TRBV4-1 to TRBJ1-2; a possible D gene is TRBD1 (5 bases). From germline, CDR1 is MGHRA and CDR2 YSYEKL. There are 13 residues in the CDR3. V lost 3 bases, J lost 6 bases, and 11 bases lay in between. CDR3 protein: CASSQSGNDGYTF. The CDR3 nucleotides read TGCGCCAGCAGCCAGTCAGGGAACGATGGCTACACCTTC.

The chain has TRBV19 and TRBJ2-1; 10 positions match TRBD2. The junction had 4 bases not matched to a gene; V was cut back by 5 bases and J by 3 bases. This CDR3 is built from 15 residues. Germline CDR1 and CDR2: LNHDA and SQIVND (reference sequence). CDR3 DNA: TGTGCCAGTAGTGTCGGGACTAGCGTCTACAATGAGCAGTTCTTC. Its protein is CASSVGTSVYNEQFF.

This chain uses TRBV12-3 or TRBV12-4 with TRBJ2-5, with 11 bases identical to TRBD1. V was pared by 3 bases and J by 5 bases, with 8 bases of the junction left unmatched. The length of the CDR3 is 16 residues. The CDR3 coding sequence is TGTGCCAGCAGTTTTTTAGGACAGGGGGCGGCGGAGACCCAGTACTTC. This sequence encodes CASSFLGQGAAETQYF.

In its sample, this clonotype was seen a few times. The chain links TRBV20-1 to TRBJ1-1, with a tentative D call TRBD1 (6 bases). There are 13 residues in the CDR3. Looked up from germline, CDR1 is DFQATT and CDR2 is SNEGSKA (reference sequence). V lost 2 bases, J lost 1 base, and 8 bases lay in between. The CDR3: CSARPTGNTEAFF. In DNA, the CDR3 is TGCAGTGCTAGACCGACAGGGAACACTGAAGCTTTCTTT.

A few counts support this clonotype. The CDR3, as DNA: TGTGCCAGCAGCTTATTGATGTTAGCCCATGGCTACACCTTC. As protein: CASSLLMLAHGYTF. The gene calls are TRBV5-6 and TRBJ1-2; D is uncertain. Trimming pared 2 bases from V and 6 bases from J, leaving 14 bases between. The CDR3 contains 14 residues. CDR1 SGHDT and CDR2 YYEEEE come from the germline V gene. The whole variable domain, remainder taken from reference TRBV5-6 and TRBJ1-2, is DAGVTQSPTHLIKTRGQQVTLRCSPKSGHDTVSWYQQALGQGPQFIFQYYEEEERQRGNFPDRFSGHQFPNYSSELNVNALLLGDSALYLCASSLLMLAHGYTFGSGTRLTVV.

The CDR3 reads CASSPRTAKHYGYTF. In nucleotides, the CDR3 is TGTGCCAGCAGTCCAAGGACAGCAAAGCACTATGGCTACACCTTC. The chain recombines TRBV28 with TRBJ1-2; D is possibly TRBD1 (6 bases). Germline CDR1 is MDHEN and CDR2 is SYDVKM. V was shortened by 5 bases and J by 3 bases, with 16 bases between the two germline ends. The CDR3 is made up of 15 amino acids.

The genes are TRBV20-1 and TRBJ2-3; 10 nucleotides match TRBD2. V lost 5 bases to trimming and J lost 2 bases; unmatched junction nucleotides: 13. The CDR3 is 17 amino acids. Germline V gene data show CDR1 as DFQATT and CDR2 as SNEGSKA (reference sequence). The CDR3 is CSAPRGGLAGATDTQYF. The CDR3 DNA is TGCAGTGCTCCCCGAGGGGGGCTAGCGGGAGCCACAGATACGCAGTATTTT.

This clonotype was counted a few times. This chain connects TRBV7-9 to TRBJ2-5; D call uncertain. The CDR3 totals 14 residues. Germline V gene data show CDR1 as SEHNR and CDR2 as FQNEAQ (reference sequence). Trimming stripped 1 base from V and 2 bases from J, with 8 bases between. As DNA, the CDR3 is TGTGCCAGCAGCTTAGACCTAGAACAAGAGACCCAGTACTTC. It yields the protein CASSLDLEQETQYF. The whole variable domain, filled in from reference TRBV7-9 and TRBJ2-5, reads DTGVSQNPRHKITKRGQNVTFRCDPISEHNRLYWYRQTLGQGPEFLTYFQNEAQLEKSRLLSDRFSAERPKGSFSTLEIQRTEQGDSAMYLCASSLDLEQETQYFGPGTRLLVL.

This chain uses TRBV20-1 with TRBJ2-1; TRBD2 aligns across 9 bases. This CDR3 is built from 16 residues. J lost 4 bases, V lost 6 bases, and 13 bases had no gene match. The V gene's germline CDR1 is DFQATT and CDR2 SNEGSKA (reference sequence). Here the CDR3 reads CSAPIAGSGRYNEQFF. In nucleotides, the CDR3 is TGCAGTGCCCCCATCGCCGGCAGCGGGAGGTACAATGAGCAGTTCTTC.

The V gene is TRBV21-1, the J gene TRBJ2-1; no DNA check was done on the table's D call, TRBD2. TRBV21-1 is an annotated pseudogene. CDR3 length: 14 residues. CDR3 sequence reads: CASSAGLASNEQFF. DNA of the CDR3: TGTGCCAGCAGCGCGGGACTAGCGAGCAATGAGCAGTTCTTC.

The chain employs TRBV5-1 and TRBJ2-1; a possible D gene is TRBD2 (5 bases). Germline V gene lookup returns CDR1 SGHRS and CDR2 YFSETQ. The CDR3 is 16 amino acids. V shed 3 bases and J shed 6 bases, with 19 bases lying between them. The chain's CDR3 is CASSSGVLEALNEQFF. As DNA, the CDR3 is TGCGCCAGCAGCTCCGGGGTACTGGAAGCCCTCAATGAGCAGTTCTTC. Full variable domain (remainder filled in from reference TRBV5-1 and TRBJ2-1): KAGVTQTPRYLIKTRGQQVTLSCSPISGHRSVSWYQQTPGQGLQFLFEYFSETQRNKGNFPGRFSGRQFSNSRSEMNVSTLELGDSALYLCASSSGVLEALNEQFFGPGTRLTVL.

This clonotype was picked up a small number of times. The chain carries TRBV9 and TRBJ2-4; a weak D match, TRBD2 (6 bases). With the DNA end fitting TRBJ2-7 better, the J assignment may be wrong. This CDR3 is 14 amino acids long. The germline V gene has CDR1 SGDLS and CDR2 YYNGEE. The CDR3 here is CASSVGLETYEQYF. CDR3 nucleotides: TGTGCCAGCAGCGTGGGACTGGAGACCTACGAGCAGTACTTC.

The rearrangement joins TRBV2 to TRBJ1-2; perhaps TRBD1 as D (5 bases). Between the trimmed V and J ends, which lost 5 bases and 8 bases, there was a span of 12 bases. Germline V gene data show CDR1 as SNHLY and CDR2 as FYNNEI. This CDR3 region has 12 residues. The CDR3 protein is CASSSGTFGYTF. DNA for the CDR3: TGTGCCAGCAGTTCCGGGACCTTCGGCTACACCTTC.